This T cell receptor beta chain was sequenced for a study of CXCR3-negative and CXCR3-positive naive CD8 T cells. CDR3 length: 17 residues. Germline V gene data show CDR1 as SNHLY and CDR2 as FYNNEI. All TRB cDNA libraries came from 5' RACE performed with UMI labels. TCRdb reprocessed the 5' RACE reads, keeping one entry per CDR3 protein, no DNA. The sample has around 92,000 distinct CDR3 sequences. The chain uses TRBV2 and TRBJ1-5. This TCR was recovered from a human donor in good health. Some clones in this sample may be carry-over from other donors' samples. Sequences were obtained from naive CXCR3- CD8+ T cells from blood. Sample subset: CD45RO-CCR7+CD27+CD95- naive CD8+ T cells lacking CXCR3 (TNR3-). CDR3 in amino acids: CASSEGFRQVGNQPQHF.